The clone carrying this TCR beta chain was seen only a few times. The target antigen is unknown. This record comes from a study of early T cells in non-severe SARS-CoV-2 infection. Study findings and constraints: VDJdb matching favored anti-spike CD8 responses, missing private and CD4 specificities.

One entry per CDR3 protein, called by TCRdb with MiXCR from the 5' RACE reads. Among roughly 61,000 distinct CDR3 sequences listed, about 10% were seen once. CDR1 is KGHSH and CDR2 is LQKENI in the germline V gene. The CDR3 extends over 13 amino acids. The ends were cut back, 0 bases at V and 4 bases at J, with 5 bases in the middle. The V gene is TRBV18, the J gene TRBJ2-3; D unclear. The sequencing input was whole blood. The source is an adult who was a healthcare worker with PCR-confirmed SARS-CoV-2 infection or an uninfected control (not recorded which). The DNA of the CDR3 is TGTGCCAGCTCACCACCTGTCTCAGATACGCAGTATTTT. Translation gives CASSPPVSDTQYF.